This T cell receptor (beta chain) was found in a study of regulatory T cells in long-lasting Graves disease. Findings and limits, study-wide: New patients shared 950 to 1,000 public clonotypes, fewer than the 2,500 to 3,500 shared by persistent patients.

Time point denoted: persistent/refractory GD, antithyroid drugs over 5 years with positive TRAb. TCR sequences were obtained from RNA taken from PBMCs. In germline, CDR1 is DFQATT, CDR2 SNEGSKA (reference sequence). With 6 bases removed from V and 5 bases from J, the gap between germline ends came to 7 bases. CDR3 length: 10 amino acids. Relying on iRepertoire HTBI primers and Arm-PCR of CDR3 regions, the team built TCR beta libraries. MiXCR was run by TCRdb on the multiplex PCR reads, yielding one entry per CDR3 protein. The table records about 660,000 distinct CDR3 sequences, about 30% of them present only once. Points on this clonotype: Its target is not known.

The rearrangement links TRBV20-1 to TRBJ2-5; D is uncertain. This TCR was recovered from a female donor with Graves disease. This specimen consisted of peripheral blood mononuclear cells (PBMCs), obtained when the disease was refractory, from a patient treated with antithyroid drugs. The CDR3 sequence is CSAPRETQYF. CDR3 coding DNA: TGCAGTGCCCCCCGGGAGACCCAGTACTTC.